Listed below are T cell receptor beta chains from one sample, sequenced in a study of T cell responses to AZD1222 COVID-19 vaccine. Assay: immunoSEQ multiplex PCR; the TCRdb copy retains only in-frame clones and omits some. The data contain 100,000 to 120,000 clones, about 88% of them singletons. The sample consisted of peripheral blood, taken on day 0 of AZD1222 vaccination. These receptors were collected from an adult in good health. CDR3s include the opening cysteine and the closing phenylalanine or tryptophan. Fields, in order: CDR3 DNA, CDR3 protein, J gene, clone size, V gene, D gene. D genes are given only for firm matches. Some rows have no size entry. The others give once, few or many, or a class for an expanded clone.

DNA: TGCGCCAGCAGCGCACCCAAGACACGAAGCACAGATACGCAGTATTTT
CDR3: CASSAPKTRSTDTQYF
J: TRBJ2-3
size: NA
V: TRBV5-1
D: NA

DNA: TGCGCCAGCAGCCTCGAAAGGGGACTTGGCTACACCTTC
CDR3: CASSLERGLGYTF
J: TRBJ1-2
size: NA
V: TRBV4-1
D: NA

DNA: TGTGCCAGTAGTATCTCGGACAGCAACACTGAAGCTTTCTTT
CDR3: CASSISDSNTEAFF
J: TRBJ1-1
size: NA
V: TRBV19
D: NA

DNA: TGTGCCAGCAGTGACCGCCCACCTACTTGGACAGCCACGGCGGCGGCTGGGGCCAACGTCCTGACTTTC
CDR3: CASSDRPPTWTATAAAGANVLTF
J: TRBJ2-6
size: NA
V: TRBV6-4
D: NA

DNA: TGTGCCAGCAGTGAATTGAGTGACAACCCGAACACTGAAGCTTTCTTT
CDR3: CASSELSDNPNTEAFF
J: TRBJ1-1
size: few
V: TRBV25-1
D: NA

DNA: TGCGCCAGCAGCTTCGGCGCGAACACCGGGGAGCTGTTTTTT
CDR3: CASSFGANTGELFF
J: TRBJ2-2
size: NA
V: TRBV5-1
D: NA

DNA: TGTGCCAGCAGCCCGGGGACAGGGGACAGCTATGGCTACACCTTC
CDR3: CASSPGTGDSYGYTF
J: TRBJ1-2
size: NA
V: TRBV9
D: TRBD1

DNA: TGTGCCTGGATAGGGGGGCGCGAGCAGTACTTC
CDR3: CAWIGGREQYF
J: TRBJ2-7
size: NA
V: TRBV30
D: NA

DNA: TGTGCCAGTCGGACAGCGAACACTGAAGCTTTCTTT
CDR3: CASRTANTEAFF
J: TRBJ1-1
size: once
V: TRBV19
D: NA

DNA: TGTGCCAGCTCACGTGGACACGACGAGCAGTACTTC
CDR3: CASSRGHDEQYF
J: TRBJ2-7
size: NA
V: TRBV18
D: NA

DNA: TGTGCCAGCAGCTTATTGGGGGCAACTAATGAAAAACTGTTTTTT
CDR3: CASSLLGATNEKLFF
J: TRBJ1-4
size: NA
V: TRBV7-9
D: NA

DNA: TGTGCCAGCAGCTTAACGGGGTCGCGAACTGAAGCTTTCTTT
CDR3: CASSLTGSRTEAFF
J: TRBJ1-1
size: NA
V: TRBV11-2
D: NA

DNA: TGCAGCGTTGGGACAGGGAACGAGCAGTACTTC
CDR3: CSVGTGNEQYF
J: TRBJ2-7
size: NA
V: TRBV29-1
D: TRBD1

DNA: TGTGCCAGCTCACCCCCGGACAGGGCCGTACCCGGGGAGCTGTTTTTT
CDR3: CASSPPDRAVPGELFF
J: TRBJ2-2
size: NA
V: TRBV18
D: TRBD1

DNA: TGTGCCAGCAGCGCTCAATCTGGCAGGGGGAGGTGGAATTCACCCCTCCACTTT
CDR3: CASSAQSGRGRWNSPLHF
J: TRBJ1-6
size: NA
V: TRBV7-9
D: TRBD1

DNA: TGTGCCAGCTGTCAGGGACGGAATCAGCCCCAGCATTTT
CDR3: CASCQGRNQPQHF
J: TRBJ1-5
size: NA
V: TRBV18
D: NA

DNA: TGTGCCAGCAGCTTGTACAGGGACGGGGAGCTGTTTTTT
CDR3: CASSLYRDGELFF
J: TRBJ2-2
size: NA
V: TRBV11-2
D: NA

DNA: TGCGCCAGCAGCTTGGGACAGTCGGGCACTGAAGCTTTCTTT
CDR3: CASSLGQSGTEAFF
J: TRBJ1-1
size: NA
V: TRBV5-1
D: NA

DNA: TGTGCCAGTAGTAGGGTTGGGGCTAATGAAAAACTGTTTTTT
CDR3: CASSRVGANEKLFF
J: TRBJ1-4
size: NA
V: TRBV19
D: NA

DNA: TGTGCCAGCAGTGAAACACAGGGTGGCGGGGAGCTGTTTTTT
CDR3: CASSETQGGGELFF
J: TRBJ2-2
size: NA
V: TRBV27
D: NA

DNA: TGCGCCAGCAGCCAAGTAGAGCGGGGGGGTAACGAGCAGTACTTC
CDR3: CASSQVERGGNEQYF
J: TRBJ2-7
size: NA
V: TRBV4-1
D: TRBD2

DNA: TGCAGTGCGACTTCACCCCTCCACTTT
CDR3: CSATSPLHF
J: TRBJ1-6
size: once
V: TRBV20-1
D: NA

DNA: TGTGCCAGCAGCCCCGGAGGTAAGGAAAACACTGAAGCTTTCTTT
CDR3: CASSPGGKENTEAFF
J: TRBJ1-1
size: NA
V: TRBV4-2
D: NA

DNA: TGTGCCAGCAGTGGTTTAGGCCAGGCTAATGAAAAACTGTTTTTT
CDR3: CASSGLGQANEKLFF
J: TRBJ1-4
size: NA
V: TRBV25-1
D: NA

DNA: TGCAGCGTCCTAGACACTGATTATGGCTACACCTTC
CDR3: CSVLDTDYGYTF
J: TRBJ1-2
size: NA
V: TRBV29-1
D: NA

DNA: TGCGCCAGCAGCTTGGAAAGTAACAATCAGCCCCAGCATTTT
CDR3: CASSLESNNQPQHF
J: TRBJ1-5
size: NA
V: TRBV5-1
D: NA

DNA: TGCGCCAGCAGCTTGGAGGTATCGGGCGGGGAGCTAGCCAAAAACATTCAGTACTTC
CDR3: CASSLEVSGGELAKNIQYF
J: TRBJ2-4
size: NA
V: TRBV5-1
D: NA

DNA: TGTGCCAGCAGCCACTCAGGTTACTCCTACGAGCAGTACTTC
CDR3: CASSHSGYSYEQYF
J: TRBJ2-7
size: NA
V: TRBV3-1/TRBV3-2
D: NA

DNA: TGTGCCAGCAGTGAAGGGCGTTTTGGCACAGATACGCAGTATTTT
CDR3: CASSEGRFGTDTQYF
J: TRBJ2-3
size: few
V: TRBV6-1
D: NA

DNA: TGCGCCAGCACCCCGGGGGGCCTGGGCACCGGGGAGCTGTTTTTT
CDR3: CASTPGGLGTGELFF
J: TRBJ2-2
size: NA
V: TRBV10-1
D: NA

DNA: TGCGCCAGCAGCGCAAGACAGACAAACTATGGCTACACCTTC
CDR3: CASSARQTNYGYTF
J: TRBJ1-2
size: NA
V: TRBV5-1
D: NA

DNA: TGTGCCACCAGCAGACGGGGACAGCAGTCCGGCTACACCTTC
CDR3: CATSRRGQQSGYTF
J: TRBJ1-2
size: once
V: TRBV15
D: TRBD1

DNA: TGCGCCAGCAGCCAACCGGGATACTATGGCTACACCTTC
CDR3: CASSQPGYYGYTF
J: TRBJ1-2
size: NA
V: TRBV4-1
D: NA

DNA: TGTGCCAGCAGCTTAGCCCCCCTAGCGGGAGCAAATGAGCAGTTCTTC
CDR3: CASSLAPLAGANEQFF
J: TRBJ2-1
size: NA
V: TRBV7-9
D: TRBD2

DNA: TGCAGTGCCGACGAAAATGAAAAACTGTTTTTT
CDR3: CSADENEKLFF
J: TRBJ1-4
size: NA
V: TRBV20-1
D: NA

DNA: TGTGCCAGCAGCTTCAGACAGGGTGGGACTGAAGCTTTCTTT
CDR3: CASSFRQGGTEAFF
J: TRBJ1-1
size: once
V: TRBV7-9
D: TRBD1

DNA: TGCAGTGCTAGTGCACAAGGACAGGGGAGGACTGAAGCTTTCTTT
CDR3: CSASAQGQGRTEAFF
J: TRBJ1-1
size: NA
V: TRBV20-1
D: TRBD1

DNA: TGCAGCGTTCAGGTGGGAGGGCCCCGCGAGACCCAGTACTTC
CDR3: CSVQVGGPRETQYF
J: TRBJ2-5
size: NA
V: TRBV29-1
D: TRBD2

DNA: TGTGCCAGCAGCCAAGTCGGTGGGGAGCTGTTTTTT
CDR3: CASSQVGGELFF
J: TRBJ2-2
size: NA
V: TRBV3-1/TRBV3-2
D: NA

DNA: TGTGCCAGCAGTTTTTTACAGGGACAGGATGAAAAACTGTTTTTT
CDR3: CASSFLQGQDEKLFF
J: TRBJ1-4
size: NA
V: TRBV28
D: TRBD1

DNA: TGCAGTGCTCGACAGGGGAACGAGCAGTACTTC
CDR3: CSARQGNEQYF
J: TRBJ2-7
size: NA
V: TRBV20-1
D: TRBD1

DNA: TGTGCCAGCAGCTCGGCCAAGTTTGCAACTAATGAAAAACTGTTTTTT
CDR3: CASSSAKFATNEKLFF
J: TRBJ1-4
size: NA
V: TRBV5-8
D: NA

DNA: TGTGCCAGCAATGCTGGCGGGAGCGGTGAGCAGTACTTC
CDR3: CASNAGGSGEQYF
J: TRBJ2-7
size: NA
V: TRBV2
D: TRBD2

DNA: TGCGCCAGCAGCCAAAAAGATGGGGGGCTGAACACTGAAGCTTTCTTT
CDR3: CASSQKDGGLNTEAFF
J: TRBJ1-1
size: once
V: TRBV4-1
D: NA

DNA: TGTGCCAGCAGCCAAGCCGGGATGGGTGGCTACACCTTC
CDR3: CASSQAGMGGYTF
J: TRBJ1-2
size: few
V: TRBV3-1/TRBV3-2
D: NA

DNA: TGTGCCAGCAGCCCACTCTCAGGGCTCGATGAAGCTTTCTTT
CDR3: CASSPLSGLDEAFF
J: TRBJ1-1
size: NA
V: TRBV7-8
D: NA

DNA: TGCGCCAGCAGCTTGGCCACAGGCAAATTAACCTATGGCTACACCTTC
CDR3: CASSLATGKLTYGYTF
J: TRBJ1-2
size: NA
V: TRBV5-1
D: NA

DNA: TGTGCCAGCAGCCAACCGGGGACAGGGGTGAATGAGCAGTTCTTC
CDR3: CASSQPGTGVNEQFF
J: TRBJ2-1
size: NA
V: TRBV3-1/TRBV3-2
D: TRBD1

DNA: TGCGCCAGCCGGTCGAGCTCCTATAATTCACCCCTCCACTTT
CDR3: CASRSSSYNSPLHF
J: TRBJ1-6
size: once
V: TRBV10-2
D: NA

DNA: TGTGCCACCAGCAGAGATGCAGGGAATAGCAATCAGCCCCAGCATTTT
CDR3: CATSRDAGNSNQPQHF
J: TRBJ1-5
size: NA
V: TRBV15
D: NA

DNA: TGTGCCAGCAGTTTATCAGGGGTTGGTCAGCCCCAGCATTTT
CDR3: CASSLSGVGQPQHF
J: TRBJ1-5
size: NA
V: TRBV27
D: NA

DNA: TGTGCCAGCAGCATCCTTTACAATGAGCAGTTCTTC
CDR3: CASSILYNEQFF
J: TRBJ2-1
size: NA
V: TRBV6-6
D: NA

DNA: TGTGCCAGCAGTTCGGGGACAGGGGCCGCATCCTACGAGCAGTACTTC
CDR3: CASSSGTGAASYEQYF
J: TRBJ2-7
size: once
V: TRBV27
D: TRBD1

DNA: TGCGCCAGCAGCTTGGAAGGGACAGGGGATAATTCACCCCTCCACTTT
CDR3: CASSLEGTGDNSPLHF
J: TRBJ1-6
size: NA
V: TRBV5-1
D: TRBD1